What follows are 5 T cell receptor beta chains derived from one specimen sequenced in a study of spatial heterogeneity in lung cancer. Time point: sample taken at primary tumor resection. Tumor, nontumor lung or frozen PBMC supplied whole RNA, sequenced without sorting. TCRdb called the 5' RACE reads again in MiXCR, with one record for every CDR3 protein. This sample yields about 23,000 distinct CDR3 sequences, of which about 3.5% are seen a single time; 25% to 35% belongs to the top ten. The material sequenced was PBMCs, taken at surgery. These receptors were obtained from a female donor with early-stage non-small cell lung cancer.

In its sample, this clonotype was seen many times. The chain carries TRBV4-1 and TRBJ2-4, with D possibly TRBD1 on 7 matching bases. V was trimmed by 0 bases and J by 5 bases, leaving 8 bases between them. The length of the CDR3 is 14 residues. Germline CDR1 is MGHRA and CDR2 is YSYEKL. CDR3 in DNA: TGCGCCAGCAGCCAAGACAGGGGGGAAAACATTCAGTACTTC. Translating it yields CASSQDRGENIQYF.

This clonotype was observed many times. Here the CDR3 DNA reads TGTGCCAGCACGGGACAGGGTGACACCGGGGAGCTGTTTTTT. This sequence encodes CASTGQGDTGELFF. The chain couples TRBV21-1 to TRBJ2-2; TRBD1, the table's D call, was not compared with the DNA. TRBV21-1 is tagged as a pseudogene. This CDR3 region has 14 residues.

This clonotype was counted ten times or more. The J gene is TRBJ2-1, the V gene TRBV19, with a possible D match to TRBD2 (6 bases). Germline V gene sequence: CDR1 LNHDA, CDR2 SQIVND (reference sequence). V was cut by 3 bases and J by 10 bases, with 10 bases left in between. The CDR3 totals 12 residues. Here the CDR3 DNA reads TGTGCCAGTAGTATTTGGCGGGGAGAGCAGTTCTTC. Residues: CASSIWRGEQFF.

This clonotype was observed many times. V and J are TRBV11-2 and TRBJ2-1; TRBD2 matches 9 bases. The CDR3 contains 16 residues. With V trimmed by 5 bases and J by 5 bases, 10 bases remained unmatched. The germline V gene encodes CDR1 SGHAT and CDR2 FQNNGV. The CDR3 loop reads CASSPIAGAHHNEQFF. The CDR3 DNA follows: TGTGCCAGCAGCCCGATAGCGGGAGCTCACCACAATGAGCAGTTCTTC.

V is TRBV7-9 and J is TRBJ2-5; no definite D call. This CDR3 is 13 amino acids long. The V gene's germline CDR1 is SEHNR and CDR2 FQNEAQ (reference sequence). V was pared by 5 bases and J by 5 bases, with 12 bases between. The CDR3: CASSTQRMETQYF. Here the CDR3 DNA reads TGTGCCAGCAGCACCCAGAGGATGGAGACCCAGTACTTC.